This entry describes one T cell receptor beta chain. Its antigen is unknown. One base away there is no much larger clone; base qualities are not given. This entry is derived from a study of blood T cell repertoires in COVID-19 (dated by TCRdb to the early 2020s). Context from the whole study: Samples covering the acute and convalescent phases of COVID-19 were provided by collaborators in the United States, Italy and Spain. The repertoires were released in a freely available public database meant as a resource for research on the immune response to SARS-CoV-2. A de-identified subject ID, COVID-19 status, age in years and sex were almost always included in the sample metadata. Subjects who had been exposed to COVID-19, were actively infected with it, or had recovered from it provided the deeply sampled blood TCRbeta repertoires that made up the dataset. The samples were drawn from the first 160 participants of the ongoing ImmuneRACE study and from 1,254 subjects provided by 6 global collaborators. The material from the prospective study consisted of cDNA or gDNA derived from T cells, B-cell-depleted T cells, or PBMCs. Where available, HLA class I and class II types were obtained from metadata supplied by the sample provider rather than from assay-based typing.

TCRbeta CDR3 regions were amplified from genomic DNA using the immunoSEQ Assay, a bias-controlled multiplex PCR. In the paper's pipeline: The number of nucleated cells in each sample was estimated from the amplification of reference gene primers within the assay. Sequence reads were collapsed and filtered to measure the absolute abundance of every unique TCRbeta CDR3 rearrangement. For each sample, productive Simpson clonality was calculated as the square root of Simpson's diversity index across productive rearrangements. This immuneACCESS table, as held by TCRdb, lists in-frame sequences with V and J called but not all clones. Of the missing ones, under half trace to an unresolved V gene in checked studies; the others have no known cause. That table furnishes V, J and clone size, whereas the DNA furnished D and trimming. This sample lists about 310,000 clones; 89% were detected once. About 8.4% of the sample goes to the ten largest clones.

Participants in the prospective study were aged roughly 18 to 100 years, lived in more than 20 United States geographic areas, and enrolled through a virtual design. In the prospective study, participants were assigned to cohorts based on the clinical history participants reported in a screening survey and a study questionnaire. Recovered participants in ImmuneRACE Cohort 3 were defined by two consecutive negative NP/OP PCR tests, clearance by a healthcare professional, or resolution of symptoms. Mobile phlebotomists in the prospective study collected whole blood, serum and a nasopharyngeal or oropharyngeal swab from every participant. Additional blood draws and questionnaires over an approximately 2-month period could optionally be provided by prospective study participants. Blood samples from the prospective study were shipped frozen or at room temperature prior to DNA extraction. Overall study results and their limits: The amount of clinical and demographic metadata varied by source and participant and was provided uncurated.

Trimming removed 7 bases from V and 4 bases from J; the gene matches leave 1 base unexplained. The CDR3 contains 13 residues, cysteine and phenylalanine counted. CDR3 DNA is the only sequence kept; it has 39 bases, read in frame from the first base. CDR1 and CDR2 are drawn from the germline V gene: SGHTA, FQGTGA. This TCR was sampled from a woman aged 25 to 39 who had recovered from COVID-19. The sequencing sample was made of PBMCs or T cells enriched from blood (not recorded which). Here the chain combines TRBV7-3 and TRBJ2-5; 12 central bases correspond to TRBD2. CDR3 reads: CASKLAGGETQYF. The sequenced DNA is TGTGCCAGCAAACTAGCGGGAGGAGAGACCCAGTACTTC.